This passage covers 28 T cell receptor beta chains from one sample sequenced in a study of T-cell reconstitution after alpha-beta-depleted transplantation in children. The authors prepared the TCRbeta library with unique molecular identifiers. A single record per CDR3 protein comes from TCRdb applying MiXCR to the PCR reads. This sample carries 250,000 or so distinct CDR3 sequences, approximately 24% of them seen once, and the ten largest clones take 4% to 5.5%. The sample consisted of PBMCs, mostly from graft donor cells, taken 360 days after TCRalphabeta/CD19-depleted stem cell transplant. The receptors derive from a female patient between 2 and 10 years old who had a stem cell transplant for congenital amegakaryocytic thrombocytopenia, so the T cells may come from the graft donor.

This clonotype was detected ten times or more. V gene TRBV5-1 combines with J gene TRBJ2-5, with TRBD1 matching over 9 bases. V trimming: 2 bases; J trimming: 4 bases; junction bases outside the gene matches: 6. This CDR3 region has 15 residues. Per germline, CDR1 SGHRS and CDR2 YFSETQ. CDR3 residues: CASSFGQGMGETQYF. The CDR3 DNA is TGCGCCAGCAGCTTCGGACAGGGGATGGGAGAGACCCAGTACTTC. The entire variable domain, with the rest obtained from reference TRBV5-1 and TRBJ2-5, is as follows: KAGVTQTPRYLIKTRGQQVTLSCSPISGHRSVSWYQQTPGQGLQFLFEYFSETQRNKGNFPGRFSGRQFSNSRSEMNVSTLELGDSALYLCASSFGQGMGETQYFGPGTRLLVL.

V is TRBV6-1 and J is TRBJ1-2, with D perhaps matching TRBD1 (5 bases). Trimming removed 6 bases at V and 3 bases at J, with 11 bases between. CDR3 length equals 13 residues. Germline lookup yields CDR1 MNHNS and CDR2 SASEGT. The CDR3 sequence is CASSQGHYYGYTF. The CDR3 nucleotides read TGTGCCAGCAGCCAAGGACACTACTATGGCTACACCTTC.

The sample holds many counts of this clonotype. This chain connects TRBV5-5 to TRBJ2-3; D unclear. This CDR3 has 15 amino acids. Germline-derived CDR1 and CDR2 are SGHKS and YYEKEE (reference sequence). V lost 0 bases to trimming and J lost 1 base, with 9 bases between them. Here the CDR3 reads CASSLGPERTDTQYF. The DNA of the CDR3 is TGTGCCAGCAGCTTGGGGCCGGAACGCACAGATACGCAGTATTTT.

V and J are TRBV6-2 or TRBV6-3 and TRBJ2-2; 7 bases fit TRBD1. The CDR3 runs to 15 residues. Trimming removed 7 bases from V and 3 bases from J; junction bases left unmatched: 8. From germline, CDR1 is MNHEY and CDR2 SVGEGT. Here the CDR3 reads CASTMDRLYTGELFF. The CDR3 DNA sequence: TGTGCCAGCACCATGGACAGGCTGTACACCGGGGAGCTGTTTTTT.

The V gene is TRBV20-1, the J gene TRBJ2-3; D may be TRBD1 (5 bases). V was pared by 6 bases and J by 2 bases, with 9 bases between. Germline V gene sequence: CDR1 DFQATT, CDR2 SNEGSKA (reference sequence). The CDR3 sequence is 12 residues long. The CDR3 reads CSAKTDTDTQYF. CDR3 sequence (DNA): TGCAGTGCCAAGACAGACACAGATACGCAGTATTTT.

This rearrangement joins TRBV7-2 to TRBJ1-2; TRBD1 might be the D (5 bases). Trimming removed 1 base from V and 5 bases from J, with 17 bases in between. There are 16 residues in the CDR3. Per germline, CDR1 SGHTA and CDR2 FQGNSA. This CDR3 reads CASSLVGTQGIYGYTF. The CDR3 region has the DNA TGTGCCAGCAGCTTAGTAGGGACCCAAGGGATTTATGGCTACACCTTC.

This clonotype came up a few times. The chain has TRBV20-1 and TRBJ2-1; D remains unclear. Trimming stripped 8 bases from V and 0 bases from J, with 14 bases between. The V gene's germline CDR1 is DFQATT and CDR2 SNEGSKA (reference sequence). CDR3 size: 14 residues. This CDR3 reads CSLVQPSSYNEQFF. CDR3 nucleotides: TGCAGTCTCGTCCAGCCTAGCTCCTACAATGAGCAGTTCTTC.

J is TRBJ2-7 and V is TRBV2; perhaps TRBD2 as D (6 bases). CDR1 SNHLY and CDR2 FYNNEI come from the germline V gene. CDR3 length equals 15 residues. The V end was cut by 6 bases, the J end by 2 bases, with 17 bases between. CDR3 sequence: CASRDFWTTPYEQYF. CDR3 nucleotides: TGTGCCAGCAGGGATTTTTGGACTACCCCCTACGAGCAGTACTTC.

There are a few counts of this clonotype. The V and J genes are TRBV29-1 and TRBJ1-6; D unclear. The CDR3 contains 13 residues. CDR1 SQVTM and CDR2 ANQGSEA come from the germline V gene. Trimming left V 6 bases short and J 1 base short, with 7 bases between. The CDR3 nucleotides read TGCAGCGTGCTGTTGTCCTATAATTCACCCCTCCACTTT. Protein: CSVLLSYNSPLHF.

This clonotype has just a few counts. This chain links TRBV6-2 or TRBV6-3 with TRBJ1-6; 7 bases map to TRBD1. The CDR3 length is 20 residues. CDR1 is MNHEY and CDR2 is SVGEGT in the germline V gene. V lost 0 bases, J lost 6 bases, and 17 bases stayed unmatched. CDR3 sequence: CASSYSIKQGKASLNSPLHF. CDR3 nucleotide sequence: TGTGCCAGCAGTTACTCGATTAAACAGGGGAAAGCGAGCCTTAATTCACCCCTCCACTTT.

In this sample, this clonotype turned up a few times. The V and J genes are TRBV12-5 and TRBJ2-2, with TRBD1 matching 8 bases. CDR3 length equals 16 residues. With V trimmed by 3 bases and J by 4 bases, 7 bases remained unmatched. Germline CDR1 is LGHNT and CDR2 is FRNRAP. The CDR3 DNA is TGTGCTAGTGGTTTCGCCGACAGGGGTGGCACCGGGGAGCTGTTTTTT. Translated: CASGFADRGGTGELFF.

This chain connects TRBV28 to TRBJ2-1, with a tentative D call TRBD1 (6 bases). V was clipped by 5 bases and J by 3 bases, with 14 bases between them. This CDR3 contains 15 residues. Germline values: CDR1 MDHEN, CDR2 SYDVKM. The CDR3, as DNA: TGTGCCAGCAGTGGCGAGGACAGACGCTACAATGAGCAGTTCTTC. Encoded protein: CASSGEDRRYNEQFF.

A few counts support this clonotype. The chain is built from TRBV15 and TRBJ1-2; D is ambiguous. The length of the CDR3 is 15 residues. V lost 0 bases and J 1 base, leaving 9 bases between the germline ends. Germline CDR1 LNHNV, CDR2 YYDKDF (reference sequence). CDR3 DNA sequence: TGTGCCACCAGCAGAGATTCGACGGGTAACTATGGCTACACCTTC. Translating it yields CATSRDSTGNYGYTF.

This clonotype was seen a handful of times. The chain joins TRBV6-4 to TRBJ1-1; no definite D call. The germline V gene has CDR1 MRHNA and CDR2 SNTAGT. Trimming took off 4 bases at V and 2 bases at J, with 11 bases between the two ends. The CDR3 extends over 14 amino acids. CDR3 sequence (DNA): TGTGCCAGCAGTGTCGGGCAGGTCAACACTGAAGCTTTCTTT. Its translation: CASSVGQVNTEAFF.

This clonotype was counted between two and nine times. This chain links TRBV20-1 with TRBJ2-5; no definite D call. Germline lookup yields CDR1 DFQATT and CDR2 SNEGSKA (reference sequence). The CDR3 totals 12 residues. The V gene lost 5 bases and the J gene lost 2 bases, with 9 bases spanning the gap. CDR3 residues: CSASRAQETQYF. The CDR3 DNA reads TGCAGTGCTTCCAGAGCTCAAGAGACCCAGTACTTC.

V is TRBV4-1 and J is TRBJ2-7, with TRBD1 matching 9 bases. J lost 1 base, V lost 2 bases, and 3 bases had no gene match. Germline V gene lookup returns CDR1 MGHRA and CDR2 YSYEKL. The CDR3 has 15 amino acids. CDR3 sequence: CASSQSGTGSYEQYF. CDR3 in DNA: TGCGCCAGCAGCCAATCCGGGACAGGGTCCTACGAGCAGTACTTC.

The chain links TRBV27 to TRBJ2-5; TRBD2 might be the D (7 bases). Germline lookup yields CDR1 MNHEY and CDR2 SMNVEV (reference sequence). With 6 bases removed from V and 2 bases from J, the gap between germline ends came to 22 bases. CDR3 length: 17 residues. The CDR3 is CASSPLIVRGPQETQYF. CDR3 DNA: TGTGCCAGCAGCCCTCTGATAGTGCGGGGGCCACAAGAGACCCAGTACTTC.

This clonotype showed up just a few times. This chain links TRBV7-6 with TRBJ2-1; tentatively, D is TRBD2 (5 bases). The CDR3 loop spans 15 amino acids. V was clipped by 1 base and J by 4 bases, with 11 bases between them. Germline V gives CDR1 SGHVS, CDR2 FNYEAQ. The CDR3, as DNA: TGTGCCAGCAGCTTAGACCCGGGAAAATACAATGAGCAGTTCTTC. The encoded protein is CASSLDPGKYNEQFF.

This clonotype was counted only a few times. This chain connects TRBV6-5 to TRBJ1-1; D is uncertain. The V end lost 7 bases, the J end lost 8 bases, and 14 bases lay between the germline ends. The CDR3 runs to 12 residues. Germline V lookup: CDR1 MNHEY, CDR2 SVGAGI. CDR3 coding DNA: TGTGCCAGCAATAGACGGGCGGGGGAAGCTTTCTTT. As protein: CASNRRAGEAFF.

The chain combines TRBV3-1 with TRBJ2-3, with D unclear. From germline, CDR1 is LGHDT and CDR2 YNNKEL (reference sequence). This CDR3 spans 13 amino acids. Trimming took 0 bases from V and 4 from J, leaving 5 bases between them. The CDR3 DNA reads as TGTGCCAGCAGCCAAGATTTTCCAGATACGCAGTATTTT. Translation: CASSQDFPDTQYF.

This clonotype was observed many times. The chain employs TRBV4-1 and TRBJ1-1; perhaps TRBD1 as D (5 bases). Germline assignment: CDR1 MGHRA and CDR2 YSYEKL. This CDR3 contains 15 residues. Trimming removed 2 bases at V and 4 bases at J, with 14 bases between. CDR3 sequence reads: CASSQMSRVVTEAFF. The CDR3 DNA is TGCGCCAGCAGCCAAATGTCCAGGGTGGTCACTGAAGCTTTCTTT.

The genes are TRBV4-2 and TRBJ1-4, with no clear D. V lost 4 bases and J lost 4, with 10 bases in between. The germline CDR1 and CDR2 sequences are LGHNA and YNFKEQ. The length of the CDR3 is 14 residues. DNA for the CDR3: TGTGCCAGCAGCCTCGCGAGTTATAATGAAAAACTGTTTTTT. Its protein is CASSLASYNEKLFF.

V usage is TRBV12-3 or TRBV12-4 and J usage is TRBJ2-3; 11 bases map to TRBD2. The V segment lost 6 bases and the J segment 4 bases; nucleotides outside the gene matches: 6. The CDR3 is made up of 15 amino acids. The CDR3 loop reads CASRDRSGGADTQYF. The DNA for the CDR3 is TGTGCCAGCAGGGACCGTAGCGGGGGGGCAGATACGCAGTATTTT.

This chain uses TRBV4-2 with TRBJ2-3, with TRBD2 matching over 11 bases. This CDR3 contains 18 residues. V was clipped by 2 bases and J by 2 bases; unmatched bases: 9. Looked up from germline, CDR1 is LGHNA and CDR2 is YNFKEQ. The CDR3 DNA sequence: TGTGCCAGCAGCCAACAACCCCTAGCGGGGGGAAACACAGATACGCAGTATTTT. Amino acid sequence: CASSQQPLAGGNTDTQYF.

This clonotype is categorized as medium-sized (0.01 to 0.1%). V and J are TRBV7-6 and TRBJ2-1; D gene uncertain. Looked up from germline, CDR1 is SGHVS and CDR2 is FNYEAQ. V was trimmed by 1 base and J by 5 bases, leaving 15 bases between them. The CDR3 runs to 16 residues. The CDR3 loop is CASSLVGPPLHNEQFF. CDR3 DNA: TGTGCCAGCAGCTTAGTGGGTCCCCCTCTCCACAATGAGCAGTTCTTC.

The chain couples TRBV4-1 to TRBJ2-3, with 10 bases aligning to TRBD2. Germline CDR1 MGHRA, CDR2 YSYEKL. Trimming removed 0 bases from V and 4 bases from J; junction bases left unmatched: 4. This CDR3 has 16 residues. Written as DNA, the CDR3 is TGCGCCAGCAGCCAAGATTCCCTAGCGGGGGCAGATACGCAGTATTTT. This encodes CASSQDSLAGADTQYF.

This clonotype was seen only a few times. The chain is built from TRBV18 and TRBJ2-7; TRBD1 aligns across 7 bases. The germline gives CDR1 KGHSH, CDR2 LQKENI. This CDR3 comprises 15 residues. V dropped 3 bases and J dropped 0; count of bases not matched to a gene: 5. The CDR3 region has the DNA TGTGCCAGCTCACCCGGCGGACAGGCCTCCTACGAGCAGTACTTC. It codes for CASSPGGQASYEQYF. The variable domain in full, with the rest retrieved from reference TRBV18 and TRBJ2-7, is NAGVMQNPRHLVRRRGQEARLRCSPMKGHSHVYWYRQLPEEGLKFMVYLQKENIIDESGMPKERFSAEFPKEGPSILRIQQVVRGDSAAYFCASSPGGQASYEQYFGPGTRLTVT.

This CDR3 reads CASSPIPVSGANVLTF. Here the CDR3 DNA reads TGTGCCAGCTCACCAATTCCAGTCTCTGGGGCCAACGTCCTGACTTTC. This chain uses TRBV18 with TRBJ2-6; D is uncertain. Trimming pared 2 bases from V and 0 bases from J, leaving 8 bases between. The germline CDR1 and CDR2 sequences are KGHSH and LQKENI. The CDR3 spans 16 residues.